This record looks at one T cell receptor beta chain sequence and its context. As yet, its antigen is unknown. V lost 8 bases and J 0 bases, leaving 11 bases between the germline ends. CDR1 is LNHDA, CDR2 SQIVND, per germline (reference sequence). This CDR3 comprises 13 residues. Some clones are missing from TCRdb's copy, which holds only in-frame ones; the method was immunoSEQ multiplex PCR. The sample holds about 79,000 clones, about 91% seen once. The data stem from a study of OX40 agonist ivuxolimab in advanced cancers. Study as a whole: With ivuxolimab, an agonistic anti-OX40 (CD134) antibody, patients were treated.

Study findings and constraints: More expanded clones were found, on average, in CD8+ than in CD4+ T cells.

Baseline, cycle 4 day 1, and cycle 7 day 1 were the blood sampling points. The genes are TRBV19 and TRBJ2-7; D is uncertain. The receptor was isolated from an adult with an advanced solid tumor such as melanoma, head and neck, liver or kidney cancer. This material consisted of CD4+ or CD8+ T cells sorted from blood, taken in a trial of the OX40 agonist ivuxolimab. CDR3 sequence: CASQSDHSYEQYF. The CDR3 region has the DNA TGTGCCAGTCAAAGCGACCACTCCTACGAGCAGTACTTC.